These T cell receptor beta chains were read from a single sample in a study of T cell responses to AZD1222 COVID-19 vaccine. Generated by immunoSEQ multiplex PCR, the TCRdb table keeps only in-frame clones and is missing some. The sample carries about 120,000 clones, roughly nine tenths recorded once. The starting material was peripheral blood, obtained on day 0 of AZD1222 vaccination. Receptor source: an adult in good health. The CDR3 runs from the conserved cysteine through the conserved F or W. A D gene is named only where the DNA matches it firmly. Clone size, where shown, is once, few, many, or a class for clones that have expanded.

TGTGCCAGTATCGACAGAAACTATGGCTACACCTTC CASIDRNYGYTF TRBJ1-2 - TRBV19 -
TGTGCCAGCAGTTCTTGGACAGGCTCCTACGAGCAGTACTTC CASSSWTGSYEQYF TRBJ2-7 TRBD1 TRBV6-2/TRBV6-3 -
TGTGCCAGCCAGGGGGGAGCCGGGGAGCTGTTTTTT CASQGGAGELFF TRBJ2-2 - TRBV11-3 -
TGTGCCAGCAGTTCGAACGGATACAATGAGCAGTTCTTC CASSSNGYNEQFF TRBJ2-1 - TRBV28 -
TGTGCCAGTAGTGCACAGGGCGGCCAGCCCCAGCATTTT CASSAQGGQPQHF TRBJ1-5 - TRBV19 -
TGTGCCAGCAGCCGGACAGGGGGCACAGATACGCAGTATTTT CASSRTGGTDTQYF TRBJ2-3 TRBD1 TRBV3-1/TRBV3-2 -
TGTGCCACCCGGCGGGAGCCCACAGATACGCAGTATTTT CATRREPTDTQYF TRBJ2-3 TRBD2 TRBV12-3/TRBV12-4 -
TGCGCCAGCGCAGGGGCGCGGCGAGAGACCCAGTACTTC CASAGARRETQYF TRBJ2-5 - TRBV5-1 -
TGTGCCAGTAGTATCTACTCGGGGGGACTAGTGGTAAATGAGCAGTTCTTC CASSIYSGGLVVNEQFF TRBJ2-1 TRBD2 TRBV19 -
TGTGCCAGCAGGCTGTCCACAGAATCCTACGAGCAGTACTTC CASRLSTESYEQYF TRBJ2-7 - TRBV11-1 once
TGTGCCTGGAGTCCAGGGGAGAATCAGCCCCAGCATTTT CAWSPGENQPQHF TRBJ1-5 - TRBV30 -
TGTGCCAGCAGCTTAATTCCGGGACTCCCCAATGAGCAGTTCTTC CASSLIPGLPNEQFF TRBJ2-1 - TRBV7-3 -
TGTGCCAGCAGCGATACTAGCGGGAGTCCAGATACGCAGTATTTT CASSDTSGSPDTQYF TRBJ2-3 TRBD2 TRBV9 -
TGTGCCAGCAGTTTCCCCGGACTAGCGGGAGGGCCGGGTCGGGCAGATACGCAGTATTTT CASSFPGLAGGPGRADTQYF TRBJ2-3 TRBD2 TRBV28 -
TGTGCCTGGAGTTTACTTACCGGGACAGGGAGCTCCTACGAGCAGTACTTC CAWSLLTGTGSSYEQYF TRBJ2-7 TRBD1 TRBV30 once
TGTGCCAGCAGCCAAGCTCCACATCCTTCCCATGAGCAGTTCTTC CASSQAPHPSHEQFF TRBJ2-1 - TRBV3-1/TRBV3-2 -
TGTGCCAGTAGTCCCGGGACTTTCAAGCAGTACTTC CASSPGTFKQYF TRBJ2-7 - TRBV19 -
TGTGCCAGCAGTTGGACAGGGGGTAATTCACCCCTCCACTTT CASSWTGGNSPLHF TRBJ1-6 TRBD1 TRBV2 -
TGTGCCAGTAGTCTGACGGGACTTAGGAATGAGCAGTTCTTC CASSLTGLRNEQFF TRBJ2-1 - TRBV19 -
TGTGCCAGCAGCCCGTCCTCAAGTCAGCCCCAGCATTTT CASSPSSSQPQHF TRBJ1-5 - TRBV14 -
TGTGCCAGCAGCCAAGATTGGCAGGGCAGGGAAAAACTGTTTTTT CASSQDWQGREKLFF TRBJ1-4 - TRBV4-2 -
TGTGCCAGCAGGACCCCGGGGACCTATGGCTACACCTTC CASRTPGTYGYTF TRBJ1-2 - TRBV28 -
TGCGCCAGCAGTGATCTGGCAGGGGGCGCGTTCACTGAAGCTTTCTTT CASSDLAGGAFTEAFF TRBJ1-1 TRBD1 TRBV10-2 -
TGCGCCAGCAGCCCCTCCGAGGTGAACACTGAAGCTTTCTTT CASSPSEVNTEAFF TRBJ1-1 - TRBV4-1 -
TGTGCCAGCAGCCCCCGGGACAGCTCCTACGAGCAGTACTTC CASSPRDSSYEQYF TRBJ2-7 TRBD1 TRBV7-8 -
TGTGCCAGTTCAGTGACAGGGACCTCCTACGAGCAGTACTTC CASSVTGTSYEQYF TRBJ2-7 TRBD1 TRBV6-6 -
TGTGCCAGCAGCGACGGGCCGGTCTCCTACGAGCAGTACTTC CASSDGPVSYEQYF TRBJ2-7 - TRBV9 -
TGTGCCAGCAGTGAAGGACAGGGTAACTATGGCTACACCTTC CASSEGQGNYGYTF TRBJ1-2 TRBD1 TRBV25-1 -